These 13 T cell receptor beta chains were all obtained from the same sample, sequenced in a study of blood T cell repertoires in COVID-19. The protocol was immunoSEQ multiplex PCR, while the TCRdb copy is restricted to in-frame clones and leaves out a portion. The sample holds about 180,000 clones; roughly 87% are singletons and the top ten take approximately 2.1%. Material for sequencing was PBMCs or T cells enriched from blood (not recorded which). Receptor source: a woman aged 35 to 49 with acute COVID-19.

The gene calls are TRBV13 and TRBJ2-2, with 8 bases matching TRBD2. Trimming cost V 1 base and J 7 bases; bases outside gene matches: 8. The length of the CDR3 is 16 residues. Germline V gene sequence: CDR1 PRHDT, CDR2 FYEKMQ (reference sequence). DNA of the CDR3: TGTGCCAGCAGCTTAGCGACGCGGGAGGAAGGCGGGGAGCTGTTTTTT. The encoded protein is CASSLATREEGGELFF.

This chain's CDR3 is CASSINSVSSYNEQFF. The CDR3 DNA reads as TGCGCCAGCAGTATTAATAGCGTGAGCTCCTACAATGAGCAGTTCTTC. This chain joins TRBV5-1 and TRBJ2-1; perhaps TRBD2 as D (5 bases). Germline-derived CDR1 and CDR2 are SGHRS and YFSETQ. The CDR3 totals 16 residues. V shed 5 bases and J shed 0 bases, with 15 bases lying between them.

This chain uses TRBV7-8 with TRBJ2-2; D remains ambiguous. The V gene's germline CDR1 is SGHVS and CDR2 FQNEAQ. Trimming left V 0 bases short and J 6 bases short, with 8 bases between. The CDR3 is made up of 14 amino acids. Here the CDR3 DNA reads TGTGCCAGCAGCTTAGCGGTTACTCCCGGGGAGCTGTTTTTT. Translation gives CASSLAVTPGELFF.

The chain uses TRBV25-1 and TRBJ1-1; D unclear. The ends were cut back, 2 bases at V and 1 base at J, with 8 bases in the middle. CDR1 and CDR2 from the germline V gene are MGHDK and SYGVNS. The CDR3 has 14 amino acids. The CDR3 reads CASSETLKNTEAFF. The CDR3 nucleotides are TGTGCCAGCAGTGAAACTCTGAAGAACACTGAAGCTTTCTTT.

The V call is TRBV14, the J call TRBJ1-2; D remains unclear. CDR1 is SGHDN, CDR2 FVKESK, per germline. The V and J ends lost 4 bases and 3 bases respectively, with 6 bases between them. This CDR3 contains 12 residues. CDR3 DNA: TGTGCCAGCAGCCGGGCCTACTATGGCTACACCTTC. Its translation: CASSRAYYGYTF.

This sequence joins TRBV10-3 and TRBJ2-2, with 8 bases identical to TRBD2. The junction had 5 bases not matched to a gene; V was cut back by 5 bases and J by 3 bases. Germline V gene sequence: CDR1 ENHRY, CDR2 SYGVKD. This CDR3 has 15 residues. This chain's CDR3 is CAISYSGGDTGELFF. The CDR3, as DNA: TGTGCCATCAGTTATTCGGGGGGGGACACCGGGGAGCTGTTTTTT.

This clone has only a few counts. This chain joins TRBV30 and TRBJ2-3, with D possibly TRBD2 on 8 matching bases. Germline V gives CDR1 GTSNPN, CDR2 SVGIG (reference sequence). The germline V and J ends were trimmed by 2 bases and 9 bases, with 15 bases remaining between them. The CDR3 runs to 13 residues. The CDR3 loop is CAWSSSGGGTQYF. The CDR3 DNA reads TGTGCCTGGAGTTCGTCGGGAGGGGGCACGCAGTATTTT.

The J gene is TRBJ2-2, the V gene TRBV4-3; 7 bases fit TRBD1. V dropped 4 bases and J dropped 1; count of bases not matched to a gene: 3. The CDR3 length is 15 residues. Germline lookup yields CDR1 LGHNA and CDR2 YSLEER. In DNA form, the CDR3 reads TGCGCCAGCAGCCGCGGACAGGAGAACACCGGGGAGCTGTTTTTT. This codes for CASSRGQENTGELFF.

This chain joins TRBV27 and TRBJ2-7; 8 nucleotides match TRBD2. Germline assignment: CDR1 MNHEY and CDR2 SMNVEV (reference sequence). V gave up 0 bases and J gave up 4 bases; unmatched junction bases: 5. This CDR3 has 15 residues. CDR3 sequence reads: CASSLSAGGFYEQYF. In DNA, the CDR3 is TGTGCCAGCAGTTTATCGGCGGGAGGCTTTTACGAGCAGTACTTC.

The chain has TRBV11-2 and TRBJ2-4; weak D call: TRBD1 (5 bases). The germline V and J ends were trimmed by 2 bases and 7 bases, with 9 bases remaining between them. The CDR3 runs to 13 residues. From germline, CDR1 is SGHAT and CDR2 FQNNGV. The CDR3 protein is CASSLRGSNIQYF. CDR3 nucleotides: TGTGCCAGCAGCTTAAGGGGCAGTAACATTCAGTACTTC.

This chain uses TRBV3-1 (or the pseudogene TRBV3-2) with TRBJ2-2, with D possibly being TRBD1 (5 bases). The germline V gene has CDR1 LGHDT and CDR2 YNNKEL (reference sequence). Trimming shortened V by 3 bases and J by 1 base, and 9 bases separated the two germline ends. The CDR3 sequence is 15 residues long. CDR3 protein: CASSHRQGNTGELFF. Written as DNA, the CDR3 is TGTGCCAGCAGCCATCGCCAGGGGAACACCGGGGAGCTGTTTTTT.

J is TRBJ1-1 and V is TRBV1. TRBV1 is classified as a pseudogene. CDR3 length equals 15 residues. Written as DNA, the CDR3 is TGCACCAGCAGCCAAGTTAGTTTGTGCCTAATCGAAGCTTTCTTT. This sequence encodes CTSSQVSLCLIEAFF.

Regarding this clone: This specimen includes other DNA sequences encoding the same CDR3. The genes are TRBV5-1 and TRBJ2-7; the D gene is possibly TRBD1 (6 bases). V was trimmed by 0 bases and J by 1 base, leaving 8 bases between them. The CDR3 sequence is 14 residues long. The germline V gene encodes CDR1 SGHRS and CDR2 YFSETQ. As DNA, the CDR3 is TGCGCCAGCAGCTTGGCCACAGGGTCCTACGAGCAGTACTTC. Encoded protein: CASSLATGSYEQYF. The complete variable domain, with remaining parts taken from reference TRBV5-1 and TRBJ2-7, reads KAGVTQTPRYLIKTRGQQVTLSCSPISGHRSVSWYQQTPGQGLQFLFEYFSETQRNKGNFPGRFSGRQFSNSRSEMNVSTLELGDSALYLCASSLATGSYEQYFGPGTRLTVT.